The 16 T cell receptor beta chains in this list originate from one sample, sequenced in a study of blood T cell repertoires in COVID-19. Produced via immunoSEQ multiplex PCR; TCRdb's table is partial and in-frame only. The sample shows fewer than 250,000 clones, around nine tenths of them seen only once. Sequencing used peripheral blood. All receptors derive from a man aged 55-75 years with acute or convalescent COVID-19.

The chain employs TRBV27 and TRBJ2-5; 10 bases align to TRBD2. Germline CDR1 and CDR2: MNHEY and SMNVEV (reference sequence). V lost 5 bases, J lost 2 bases, and 5 bases stayed unmatched. This CDR3 is built from 15 residues. As DNA, the CDR3 is TGTGCCAGCAGTCGGACTAGCGGATTACAAGAGACCCAGTACTTC. Translating gives CASSRTSGLQETQYF.

The genes are TRBV14 and TRBJ1-2, with D possibly being TRBD1 (6 bases). The germline gives CDR1 SGHDN, CDR2 FVKESK. The CDR3 has 14 amino acids. The V gene lost 1 base and the J gene lost 8 bases, with 14 bases spanning the gap. CDR3 in DNA: TGTGCCAGCAGCCAAGTTGAGGGGGTTCGAGGCTACACCTTC. It translates to CASSQVEGVRGYTF. The whole variable domain, filled in from reference TRBV14 and TRBJ1-2, reads EAGVTQFPSHSVIEKGQTVTLRCDPISGHDNLYWYRRVMGKEIKFLLHFVKESKQDESGMPNNRFLAERTGGTYSTLKVQPAELEDSGVYFCASSQVEGVRGYTFGSGTRLTVV.

V is TRBV6-1 and J is TRBJ1-6, with TRBD1 identical over 7 bases. From germline, CDR1 is MNHNS and CDR2 SASEGT. CDR3 length: 13 amino acids. V lost 10 bases, J lost 9 bases, and 9 bases stayed unmatched. The CDR3 nucleotides are TGTGCCACACGGGACAGCCCTACTTCACCCCTCCACTTT. Its protein product is CATRDSPTSPLHF.

The V and J genes are TRBV11-2 and TRBJ1-2, with D perhaps matching TRBD1 (5 bases). Germline CDR1 reads SGHAT; CDR2 reads FQNNGV. V shed 5 bases and J shed 7 bases, with 11 bases lying between them. The CDR3 sequence is 12 residues long. The CDR3, as DNA: TGTGCCAGCAGCCGTCAGGGTGGTGGCTACACCTTC. Encoded protein: CASSRQGGGYTF.

The rearrangement uses TRBV9 and TRBJ1-1; TRBD1 agrees at 8 bases. CDR1 is SGDLS and CDR2 is YYNGEE in the germline V gene. V shed 0 bases, J shed 7 bases, and the junction held 5 bases outside the gene matches. The CDR3 is 14 amino acids. The CDR3 loop reads CASSVAQGGGEAFF. CDR3 bases: TGTGCCAGCAGCGTAGCACAGGGGGGAGGTGAAGCTTTCTTT.

The gene calls are TRBV5-4 and TRBJ2-3; a possible D gene is TRBD1 (6 bases). Germline values: CDR1 SGHNT, CDR2 YYREEE (reference sequence). V lost 4 bases to trimming and J lost 5 bases, with 11 bases between them. The CDR3 totals 13 residues. In DNA form, the CDR3 reads TGTGCCAGCAGCCACAGGGATAGAGATACGCAGTATTTT. Residues: CASSHRDRDTQYF. The full variable domain, rest sourced from reference TRBV5-4 and TRBJ2-3, is ETGVTQSPTHLIKTRGQQVTLRCSSQSGHNTVSWYQQALGQGPQFIFQYYREEENGRGNFPPRFSGLQFPNYSSELNVNALELDDSALYLCASSHRDRDTQYFGPGTRLTVL.

This chain joins TRBV7-9 and TRBJ2-1, with 8 bases aligning to TRBD2. The CDR3 covers 17 residues. Germline V gives CDR1 SEHNR, CDR2 FQNEAQ (reference sequence). The trim removed 6 bases at V and 8 bases at J, leaving 18 bases unmatched. The CDR3 DNA follows: TGTGCCAGCAGTCAACCCCTTAGCGGGGCCATGGGTCATGAGCAGTTCTTC. This sequence encodes CASSQPLSGAMGHEQFF.

The chain employs TRBV20-1 and TRBJ1-1, with a tentative D call TRBD1 (6 bases). V shed 3 bases and J shed 7 bases, with 18 bases lying between them. Germline V gene lookup returns CDR1 DFQATT and CDR2 SNEGSKA (reference sequence). There are 14 residues in the CDR3. The CDR3 coding sequence is TGCAGTGCTAGTAGGTCCGGCCCGACAGGTGAAGCTTTCTTT. This codes for CSASRSGPTGEAFF.

V is TRBV13 and J is TRBJ1-3; TRBD1 matches 10 bases. Trimming took 5 bases from V and 16 from J; bases not matched to a gene: 8. The CDR3 has 12 residues. Germline CDR1 reads PRHDT; CDR2 reads FYEKMQ (reference sequence). CDR3 nucleotides: TGTGCCAGCAGCACCGGGACAGGGGATCCCTATTTT. Amino acids: CASSTGTGDPYF.

This chain connects TRBV11-2 to TRBJ2-3; the D is unclear. The CDR3 is made up of 13 amino acids. The V gene's germline CDR1 is SGHAT and CDR2 FQNNGV. Trimming cost V 5 bases and J 8 bases, with 14 bases left between them. CDR3 residues: CASSPPPPGTQYF. The CDR3 nucleotides read TGTGCCAGCAGCCCCCCCCCACCCGGTACGCAGTATTTT.

The chain has TRBV6-6 and TRBJ1-4; TRBD1 matches 9 bases. CDR1 is MNHNY, CDR2 SVGAGI, per germline (reference sequence). CDR3 length: 14 amino acids. The J segment lost 7 bases and the V segment lost 6 bases, leaving 6 bases of the junction unmatched. For the CDR3, the DNA is TGTGCCAGCAGGGACAGGGGCAGAGGTGAAAAACTGTTTTTT. Its translation: CASRDRGRGEKLFF.

V and J are TRBV7-3 and TRBJ1-6; the D gene is possibly TRBD1 (6 bases). The CDR3 runs 14 residues. Looked up from germline, CDR1 is SGHTA and CDR2 is FQGTGA. Trimming stripped 8 bases from V and 10 bases from J, with 18 bases between. In nucleotides, the CDR3 is TGTGCCAGCCCTTCCGAGGGAGGGGGATCACCCCTCCACTTT. Translating gives CASPSEGGGSPLHF.

The chain uses TRBV27 and TRBJ2-1; a weak D match, TRBD2 (6 bases). The V gene lost 8 bases and the J gene lost 8 bases, with 19 bases spanning the gap. The V gene's germline CDR1 is MNHEY and CDR2 SMNVEV (reference sequence). The CDR3 is 14 residues long. As DNA, the CDR3 is TGTGCCAGCTCTCTCGCCCCCGGGGGAGATGAGCAGTTCTTC. The encoded protein is CASSLAPGGDEQFF.

V and J are TRBV5-5 and TRBJ1-1; D is unclear. The V end was cut by 3 bases, the J end by 1 base, with 7 bases between. The CDR3 covers 13 residues. The V gene's germline CDR1 is SGHKS and CDR2 YYEKEE (reference sequence). CDR3 loop: CASSWRGNTEAFF. CDR3 in DNA: TGTGCCAGCAGCTGGCGGGGGAACACTGAAGCTTTCTTT.

This chain uses TRBV11-2 with TRBJ1-1; D may be TRBD1 (5 bases). V lost 1 base and J 11 bases, leaving 11 bases between the germline ends. CDR3 length equals 12 residues. CDR1 and CDR2 (germline): SGHAT, FQNNGV. The DNA for the CDR3 is TGTGCCAGCAGCTTAGTGGGGGGAAGGGCTTTCTTT. Its translation is CASSLVGGRAFF.

This chain links TRBV10-3 with TRBJ1-5, with a tentative D call TRBD1 (6 bases). Germline V gene data show CDR1 as ENHRY and CDR2 as SYGVKD. Trimming stripped 8 bases from V and 4 bases from J, with 15 bases between. This CDR3 contains 14 residues. This chain's CDR3 is CAISAGDINQPQHF. As DNA, the CDR3 is TGTGCCATCTCGGCGGGGGACATAAATCAGCCCCAGCATTTT.